This T cell receptor beta chain was observed in a study of T cells in Graves' hyperthyroidism and ophthalmopathy. The study, taken as a whole, reports: A median approximately 6.8 months before onset, the model predicted ophthalmopathy. Blood also contained most expanded thyroid clonotypes above 0.001.

What was amplified from RNA transcripts were TCR beta CDR3 regions. With the HTBI primer set, the TCR CDR3 went through a first round of RT-PCR. TCRdb fed the multiplex PCR reads into MiXCR, producing one record per CDR3 protein. The data contain under 750,000 distinct CDR3 sequences, around a sixth of them singletons. Note on this clonotype: Antigen: not known.

The germline CDR1 and CDR2 sequences are LNHNV and YYDKDF (reference sequence). This CDR3 comprises 13 residues. V lost 5 bases to trimming and J lost 9 bases, with 14 bases between them. Approximately 10 ml of fresh peripheral blood supplied the PBMCs. Sequencing was done on a sample of blood. V gene TRBV15 combines with J gene TRBJ2-1; TRBD2 might be the D (5 bases). The clonotype was recovered from a woman between 45 and 65 years old with Graves' hyperthyroidism that later progressed to Graves' ophthalmopathy. This chain's CDR3 is CATSPRTRVEQFF. CDR3 in DNA: TGTGCCACCAGCCCCCGGACTCGCGTTGAGCAGTTCTTC.